The 19 T cell receptor beta chains reported below all come from one sample, sequenced in a study of blood T cell repertoires in COVID-19. Sequenced by immunoSEQ multiplex PCR; TCRdb stores in-frame clones only, minus some. The profile shows 210,000 or so clones, about three quarters of them singletons. Material: peripheral blood. These receptors all stem from a woman of 80 years or more with active or convalescent COVID-19.

The chain links TRBV18 to TRBJ2-7; D remains ambiguous. Germline V gene data show CDR1 as KGHSH and CDR2 as LQKENI. This CDR3 spans 13 amino acids. Deletions cut 2 bases from V and 3 bases from J, with 8 bases between. As DNA, the CDR3 is TGTGCCAGCTCACCATTGCCAGACTACGAGCAGTACTTC. Its translation is CASSPLPDYEQYF. The complete variable domain, with remaining parts taken from reference TRBV18 and TRBJ2-7, reads NAGVMQNPRHLVRRRGQEARLRCSPMKGHSHVYWYRQLPEEGLKFMVYLQKENIIDESGMPKERFSAEFPKEGPSILRIQQVVRGDSAAYFCASSPLPDYEQYFGPGTRLTVT.

V and J are TRBV4-3 and TRBJ1-2; D is possibly TRBD1 (5 bases). The CDR3 sequence is 18 residues long. CDR1 and CDR2 from the germline V gene are LGHNA and YSLEER. The germline V and J ends were trimmed by 0 bases and 2 bases, with 19 bases remaining between them. CDR3 residues: CASSQEGGGVTLNYGYTF. CDR3 coding DNA: TGCGCCAGCAGCCAAGAGGGTGGAGGGGTGACCCTAAACTATGGCTACACCTTC.

The chain employs TRBV5-1 and TRBJ2-5, with D possibly being TRBD1 (5 bases). The CDR3 consists of 15 residues. V was shortened by 4 bases and J by 4 bases, with 17 bases between the two germline ends. Germline CDR1 reads SGHRS; CDR2 reads YFSETQ. The CDR3 here is CASSTQDPRGETQYF. The DNA for the CDR3 is TGCGCCAGCAGCACACAGGATCCGCGAGGAGAGACCCAGTACTTC.

The chain employs TRBV18 and TRBJ2-7; D unresolved. The CDR3 runs 12 residues. Germline-derived CDR1 and CDR2 are KGHSH and LQKENI. V was shortened by 5 bases and J by 1 base, with 6 bases between the two germline ends. CDR3 region: CASSTSSYEQYF. The CDR3 coding sequence is TGTGCCAGCTCAACTTCGTCCTACGAGCAGTACTTC. The whole variable domain, filled in from reference TRBV18 and TRBJ2-7, reads NAGVMQNPRHLVRRRGQEARLRCSPMKGHSHVYWYRQLPEEGLKFMVYLQKENIIDESGMPKERFSAEFPKEGPSILRIQQVVRGDSAAYFCASSTSSYEQYFGPGTRLTVT.

This chain links TRBV3-1 (or the pseudogene TRBV3-2) with TRBJ2-2; 7 positions match TRBD1. Germline lookup yields CDR1 LGHDT and CDR2 YNNKEL (reference sequence). The CDR3 sequence is 16 residues long. V shed 8 bases, J shed 0 bases, and the junction held 9 bases outside the gene matches. CDR3 nucleotides: TGTGCCAGCGGGGCTGGGACAGAGACGAACACCGGGGAGCTGTTTTTT. This codes for CASGAGTETNTGELFF.

This rearrangement joins TRBV6-5 to TRBJ1-1, with 9 bases identical to TRBD1. V gave up 5 bases and J gave up 4 bases; unmatched junction bases: 8. The germline gives CDR1 MNHEY, CDR2 SVGAGI. The CDR3 spans 15 residues. The CDR3 reads CASSPPGQGITEAFF. As DNA, the CDR3 is TGTGCCAGCAGTCCTCCGGGACAGGGAATCACTGAAGCTTTCTTT.

The V call is TRBV5-1, the J call TRBJ1-2, with TRBD1 identical over 8 bases. The V segment lost 5 bases and the J segment 4 bases; nucleotides outside the gene matches: 10. The CDR3 is 15 amino acids. Per germline, CDR1 SGHRS and CDR2 YFSETQ. The CDR3 DNA reads as TGCGCCAGCAGACCCGGCAGGGGGCGCGGCTATGGCTACACCTTC. Translated, it gives CASRPGRGRGYGYTF.

V and J are TRBV9 and TRBJ2-1; 14 bases are shared with TRBD2. Per germline, CDR1 SGDLS and CDR2 YYNGEE. The V segment lost 1 base and the J segment 7 bases; nucleotides outside the gene matches: 10. The CDR3 is made up of 18 amino acids. The CDR3: CASSVTQLTSGGANEQFF. The CDR3 coding sequence is TGTGCCAGCAGCGTAACTCAGCTGACTAGCGGGGGGGCAAATGAGCAGTTCTTC.

This clone was found a few times. This chain uses TRBV6-5 with TRBJ2-7; unclear D gene. CDR1 is MNHEY and CDR2 is SVGAGI in the germline V gene. This CDR3 region has 14 residues. V gave up 6 bases and J gave up 3 bases, with 15 bases separating them. The DNA of the CDR3 is TGTGCCAGCAGCCCACAAGGAGATCTCTACGAGCAGTACTTC. It is translated as CASSPQGDLYEQYF.

This chain uses TRBV5-1 with TRBJ2-5; 8 bases line up with TRBD1. After removal of 5 bases from V and 5 bases from J, the junction contained 8 bases not matched to a gene. This CDR3 region has 14 residues. Germline V gene sequence: CDR1 SGHRS, CDR2 YFSETQ. CDR3 sequence (DNA): TGCGCCAGCAGTTACTCAGGGGGCAAGGAGACCCAGTACTTC. Its translation: CASSYSGGKETQYF.

CDR3 DNA sequence: TGTGCCAGCAGAGATATAGCCTTTCCCAACACCGGGGAGCTGTTTTTT. Translating it yields CASRDIAFPNTGELFF. This rearrangement joins TRBV2 to TRBJ2-2; D unresolved. The CDR3 extends over 16 amino acids. Trimming took 6 bases from V and 2 from J, leaving 16 bases between them. Looked up from germline, CDR1 is SNHLY and CDR2 is FYNNEI. Drawing the rest from reference TRBV2 and TRBJ2-2, the complete variable domain is EPEVTQTPSHQVTQMGQEVILRCVPISNHLYFYWYRQILGQKVEFLVSFYNNEISEKSEIFDDQFSVERPDGSNFTLKIRSTKLEDSAMYFCASRDIAFPNTGELFFGEGSRLTVL.

V and J are TRBV9 and TRBJ1-5, with D possibly TRBD1 on 6 matching bases. Germline-derived CDR1 and CDR2 are SGDLS and YYNGEE. There are 15 residues in the CDR3. With 2 bases removed from V and 3 bases from J, the gap between germline ends came to 12 bases. The CDR3 DNA is TGTGCCAGCAGCGTGGACACAGGGACCAATCAGCCCCAGCATTTT. Amino acids: CASSVDTGTNQPQHF.

CDR3 DNA sequence: TGCGCCAGCAGCTTGGGGGACAGGGGGCTCCACGAGCAGTACTTC. This gives the protein CASSLGDRGLHEQYF. The chain combines TRBV5-1 with TRBJ2-7, with TRBD1 matching 12 bases. Germline-derived CDR1 and CDR2 are SGHRS and YFSETQ. The CDR3 covers 15 residues. After removal of 0 bases from V and 5 bases from J, the junction contained 3 bases not matched to a gene.

This clone was found a few times. The V and J genes are TRBV5-1 and TRBJ1-5, with 8 positions matching TRBD1. This CDR3 is 15 amino acids long. Germline CDR1 SGHRS, CDR2 YFSETQ. With V trimmed by 1 base and J by 3 bases, 3 bases remained unmatched. The CDR3 bases are TGCGCCAGCAGCTTGACAGGGGGGATCAATCAGCCCCAGCATTTT. Protein sequence: CASSLTGGINQPQHF.

This chain links TRBV6-6 with TRBJ1-6; 7 bases line up with TRBD1. V shed 5 bases, J shed 14 bases, and the junction held 9 bases outside the gene matches. Germline V gives CDR1 MNHNY, CDR2 SVGAGI (reference sequence). CDR3 length: 13 residues. CDR3 loop: CASSPGQAVTLHF. The CDR3 DNA follows: TGTGCCAGCAGTCCAGGACAGGCTGTCACCCTCCACTTT.

V gene TRBV5-1 combines with J gene TRBJ2-3, with TRBD2 matching 11 bases. The CDR3 extends over 16 amino acids. Germline CDR1 is SGHRS and CDR2 is YFSETQ. J lost 3 bases, V lost 0 bases, and 3 bases had no gene match. This chain's CDR3 is CASSLVPSGGTDTQYF. Written as DNA, the CDR3 is TGCGCCAGCAGCTTGGTACCTAGCGGGGGGACAGATACGCAGTATTTT.

This clone was picked up a small number of times. The V call is TRBV28, the J call TRBJ1-2; 8 bases line up with TRBD1. Germline lookup yields CDR1 MDHEN and CDR2 SYDVKM. This CDR3 region has 13 residues. V lost 4 bases, J lost 8 bases, and 6 bases stayed unmatched. The DNA for the CDR3 is TGTGCCAGCAGTTGGACAGGGCTAAGGGGCTACACCTTC. It encodes CASSWTGLRGYTF.

The chain employs TRBV9 and TRBJ2-1; TRBD2 aligns across 10 bases. Germline values: CDR1 SGDLS, CDR2 YYNGEE. The V gene end was trimmed by 4 bases and the J gene end by 4 bases; junction bases not matched to a gene: 8. The CDR3 extends over 16 amino acids. In DNA, the CDR3 is TGTGCCAGCAGCCCTAGTCCTAGCGGGGGATACAATGAGCAGTTCTTC. Its translation is CASSPSPSGGYNEQFF.

This clone appeared a few times. The chain links TRBV6-5 to TRBJ1-6; the D gene is possibly TRBD1 (6 bases). The CDR3 extends over 16 amino acids. Per germline, CDR1 MNHEY and CDR2 SVGAGI. Trimming took off 2 bases at V and 7 bases at J, with 15 bases between the two ends. Here the CDR3 reads CASSYEPTGRNSPLHF. CDR3 DNA sequence: TGTGCCAGCAGTTACGAGCCGACAGGTCGGAATTCACCCCTCCACTTT.